This entry concerns a single TCR beta chain. The data originate from a study of blood T cell repertoires in COVID-19. With 0 bases removed from V and 4 bases from J, the gap between germline ends came to 9 bases. Germline CDR1 and CDR2: SGDLS and YYNGEE. The CDR3 loop spans 14 amino acids. Clones were read by immunoSEQ multiplex PCR, and TCRdb kept only the in-frame ones, dropping some. The repertoire consists of 170,000 or so clones, with more than 75% occurring once and the leading ten covering less than 3%. The sequence was obtained from a man between 35 and 55 years old with active or convalescent COVID-19. The genes are TRBV9 and TRBJ2-3; a possible D gene is TRBD1 (5 bases). The sequenced sample consisted of peripheral blood. CDR3: CASSVGQGPDTQYF. The CDR3 region has the DNA TGTGCCAGCAGCGTAGGGCAGGGCCCAGATACGCAGTATTTT.